Following are 26 T cell receptor beta chains from one sample sequenced in a study of response to subunit inactivated influenza vaccine (dated by TCRdb to the late 2010s). Library prep was done by RT-PCR. The listed sequencing device is Illumina HiSeq 2500. Using fastp at Q25 and MiXCR, TCRdb reprocessed the public reads and kept productive beta chains. Identical CDR3 proteins give one entry, which carries the most common genes and DNA. The sample contains 700,000 to 900,000 distinct CDR3 sequences, 21% of them found a single time. Roughly 10% of the sample goes to the ten largest clones. Sequencing was performed on PBMCs from blood, taken 4 to 6 days after vaccination. All receptors come from a man over 45 who received an inactivated influenza vaccine. Donor details come from another sample of the same person, matched by shared clones.

The sample holds many counts of this clonotype. The V gene is TRBV12-3 or TRBV12-4, the J gene TRBJ1-5, with TRBD1 identical over 7 bases. The junction had 3 bases not matched to a gene; V was cut back by 5 bases and J by 2 bases. The CDR3 has 14 residues. The CDR3, as DNA: TGTGCCAGCAGTCGGACAGGAGGCAATCAGCCCCAGCATTTT. Protein: CASSRTGGNQPQHF.

This clonotype was counted between two and nine times. The CDR3 region is CASSPKGRLNTEAFF. CDR3 DNA: TGTGCCAGCAGTCCAAAGGGTCGCCTGAACACTGAAGCTTTCTTT. The rearrangement links TRBV28 to TRBJ1-1; D is unclear. The CDR3 runs 15 residues. With 5 bases removed from V and 0 bases from J, the gap between germline ends came to 13 bases. Germline V gene data show CDR1 as MDHEN and CDR2 as SYDVKM.

This clonotype has only a few counts. The rearrangement links TRBV5-5 to TRBJ2-7, with a possible D match to TRBD1 (6 bases). The CDR3 sequence is 15 residues long. V was pared by 1 base and J by 2 bases, with 13 bases between. CDR1 and CDR2 (germline): SGHKS, YYEKEE (reference sequence). CDR3 sequence (DNA): TGTGCCAGCAGCTTGTCGCCCAGGGGCCCCTACGAGCAGTACTTC. Translated: CASSLSPRGPYEQYF.

CDR3 protein: CASSAPGTGGNSPLHF. The DNA for the CDR3 is TGTGCCAGCTCAGCCCCTGGGACAGGGGGAAATTCACCCCTCCACTTT. This chain connects TRBV7-9 to TRBJ1-6; TRBD1 matches 11 bases. CDR3 length equals 16 residues. V shed 8 bases, J shed 7 bases, and the junction held 10 bases outside the gene matches. CDR1 and CDR2 (germline): SEHNR, FQNEAQ (reference sequence). The variable domain in full, with the rest retrieved from reference TRBV7-9 and TRBJ1-6, is DTGVSQNPRHKITKRGQNVTFRCDPISEHNRLYWYRQTLGQGPEFLTYFQNEAQLEKSRLLSDRFSAERPKGSFSTLEIQRTEQGDSAMYLCASSAPGTGGNSPLHFGNGTRLTVT.

The chain is built from TRBV20-1 and TRBJ2-7, with TRBD2 matching 8 bases. Germline V gene lookup returns CDR1 DFQATT and CDR2 SNEGSKA (reference sequence). V dropped 0 bases and J dropped 3; count of bases not matched to a gene: 7. The CDR3 sequence is 15 residues long. CDR3 sequence: CSARDSGGPHYEQYF. The CDR3 coding sequence is TGCAGTGCTAGAGATTCGGGAGGGCCGCACTACGAGCAGTACTTC.

The rearrangement joins TRBV5-1 to TRBJ2-7; D may be TRBD2 (6 bases). This CDR3 contains 14 residues. CDR1 and CDR2 (germline): SGHRS, YFSETQ. V was shortened by 2 bases and J by 4 bases, with 13 bases between the two germline ends. The CDR3 region is CASSFRDFAYEQYF. The CDR3 DNA reads as TGCGCCAGCAGCTTCCGGGACTTCGCTTACGAGCAGTACTTC.

This clonotype occurred a few times. V gene TRBV29-1 combines with J gene TRBJ2-1; D gene ambiguous. Germline V gene sequence: CDR1 SQVTM, CDR2 ANQGSEA. V shed 4 bases and J shed 5 bases, with 12 bases lying between them. The CDR3 loop spans 13 amino acids. CDR3 sequence: CSVAPQQDNEQFF. DNA for the CDR3: TGCAGCGTTGCCCCCCAACAAGACAATGAGCAGTTCTTC.

This clonotype has at least ten counts. This sequence joins TRBV28 and TRBJ2-7; no definite D call. The ends were cut back, 2 bases at V and 2 bases at J, with 7 bases in the middle. Germline CDR1 reads MDHEN; CDR2 reads SYDVKM. CDR3 length: 13 amino acids. The CDR3, as DNA: TGTGCCAGCAGTTTAGGGCCGGCCTACGAGCAGTACTTC. This translates into CASSLGPAYEQYF.

The V and J genes are TRBV13 and TRBJ2-7; 10 positions agree with TRBD1. The CDR3 contains 16 residues. The V segment lost 2 bases and the J segment 7 bases; nucleotides outside the gene matches: 11. CDR1 and CDR2 (germline): PRHDT, FYEKMQ (reference sequence). CDR3 region: CASSLRDRGSGPEQYF. CDR3 DNA: TGTGCCAGCAGCTTACGGGACAGGGGTTCAGGTCCGGAGCAGTACTTC. Together with reference TRBV13 and TRBJ2-7, the CDR3 gives the full variable domain: AAGVIQSPRHLIKEKRETATLKCYPIPRHDTVYWYQQGPGQDPQFLISFYEKMQSDKGSIPDRFSAQQFSDYHSELNMSSLELGDSALYFCASSLRDRGSGPEQYFGPGTRLTVT.

This clonotype was found a few times. This chain connects TRBV20-1 to TRBJ1-5, with D hard to call. Trimming pared 3 bases from V and 2 bases from J, leaving 8 bases between. Germline V gives CDR1 DFQATT, CDR2 SNEGSKA (reference sequence). This CDR3 has 13 amino acids. CDR3: CSARTRGNQPQHF. CDR3 DNA: TGCAGTGCTAGGACCCGTGGCAATCAGCCCCAGCATTTT.

This chain connects TRBV9 to TRBJ2-1, with D possibly TRBD2 on 5 matching bases. Germline values: CDR1 SGDLS, CDR2 YYNGEE. The CDR3 has 15 amino acids. V was pared by 1 base and J by 5 bases, with 13 bases between. The DNA for the CDR3 is TGTGCCAGCAGCGTATCCGCGGCTAGCCACAATGAGCAGTTCTTC. This sequence encodes CASSVSAASHNEQFF.

V gene TRBV5-1 combines with J gene TRBJ2-1; possibly TRBD1 or TRBD2 for D (5 bases each). Germline loops: CDR1 SGHRS, CDR2 YFSETQ. The V gene lost 7 bases and the J gene lost 8 bases, with 22 bases spanning the gap. This CDR3 spans 15 amino acids. The CDR3 region is CASGGAGDRLDEQFF. In DNA, the CDR3 is TGCGCCAGCGGAGGCGCCGGGGACCGGTTGGATGAGCAGTTCTTC.

This clonotype was seen a handful of times. The J gene is TRBJ2-7, the V gene TRBV14; 8 positions match TRBD1. Germline V gene sequence: CDR1 SGHDN, CDR2 FVKESK. The CDR3 length is 17 residues. J lost 3 bases, V lost 0 bases, and 10 bases had no gene match. CDR3 sequence reads: CASSQDWSGQGYYEQYF. Written as DNA, the CDR3 is TGTGCCAGCAGCCAAGATTGGAGCGGACAGGGTTACTACGAGCAGTACTTC.

V gene TRBV18 combines with J gene TRBJ2-7; TRBD1 is a possible D gene (6 bases). Germline CDR1 KGHSH, CDR2 LQKENI. Trimming took off 2 bases at V and 7 bases at J, with 21 bases between the two ends. The CDR3 consists of 16 residues. CDR3 residues: CASSPIRQVGRDEQYF. The CDR3 bases are TGTGCCAGCTCACCAATAAGACAGGTTGGCCGGGATGAGCAGTACTTC.

This clonotype has only a few counts. J is TRBJ2-1 and V is TRBV20-1; the D is unclear. Germline CDR1 is DFQATT and CDR2 is SNEGSKA (reference sequence). Trimming left V 1 base short and J 8 bases short, with 15 bases between. The CDR3 loop spans 14 amino acids. The CDR3 DNA reads as TGCAGTGCTAGAGCGCGCCGCAGCGACCATGAGCAGTTCTTC. Translated: CSARARRSDHEQFF.

This clonotype was counted at least ten times. The DNA for the CDR3 is TGTGCCAGCAGACCCGGACGGGCCTCCTACGAGCAGTACTTC. This sequence encodes CASRPGRASYEQYF. The V gene is TRBV12-3 or TRBV12-4, the J gene TRBJ2-7; unclear D gene. The V end was cut by 6 bases, the J end by 0 bases, with 12 bases between. The CDR3 runs to 14 residues.

The rearrangement joins TRBV18 to TRBJ1-1, with D perhaps matching TRBD1 (6 bases). Germline V lookup: CDR1 KGHSH, CDR2 LQKENI. V was trimmed by 3 bases and J by 0 bases, leaving 14 bases between them. CDR3 size: 16 residues. This CDR3 reads CASSPLAGVLNTEAFF. The CDR3 DNA is TGTGCCAGCTCACCCTTGGCAGGGGTTTTGAACACTGAAGCTTTCTTT.

This clonotype was recorded a few times. The chain uses TRBV10-3 and TRBJ2-5, with D possibly being TRBD1 (6 bases). There are 14 residues in the CDR3. Trimming pared 3 bases from V and 4 bases from J, leaving 12 bases between. The germline CDR1 and CDR2 sequences are ENHRY and SYGVKD. CDR3 nucleotide sequence: TGTGCCATCAGTGACAGGCAAGGGGGAGAGACCCAGTACTTC. Translated: CAISDRQGGETQYF.

The chain employs TRBV27 and TRBJ2-7, with a tentative D call TRBD2 (6 bases). This CDR3 is built from 14 residues. Per the germline V gene, CDR1 is MNHEY and CDR2 is SMNVEV (reference sequence). V dropped 10 bases and J dropped 2 bases, with 18 bases sitting between them. The CDR3 protein is CATRPAGLTYEQYF. The CDR3, as DNA: TGTGCCACCCGGCCGGCGGGACTTACCTACGAGCAGTACTTC.

This clonotype appeared a few times. The DNA for the CDR3 is TGTGCCATCAGTGAGTCTTACAGCTCCAATTCACCCCTCCACTTT. Protein product: CAISESYSSNSPLHF. V and J are TRBV10-3 and TRBJ1-6; D remains ambiguous. The ends were cut back, 0 bases at V and 7 bases at J, with 10 bases in the middle. In germline, CDR1 is ENHRY, CDR2 SYGVKD. This CDR3 spans 15 amino acids.

The chain employs TRBV5-1 and TRBJ2-7, with D perhaps given as TRBD1 or TRBD2 (5 bases each). CDR3 length: 12 residues. Deletions cut 4 bases from V and 7 bases from J, with 12 bases between. CDR1 and CDR2 (germline): SGHRS, YFSETQ. The CDR3 coding sequence is TGCGCCAGCAGCCCGGGGACGAAAGAGCAGTACTTC. It is translated as CASSPGTKEQYF.

This clonotype was found a few times. This chain connects TRBV27 to TRBJ2-7; 9 nucleotides align to TRBD1. With 3 bases clipped from V and 1 base from J, the junction kept 10 bases outside the gene matches. The CDR3 runs 17 residues. Germline lookup yields CDR1 MNHEY and CDR2 SMNVEV (reference sequence). CDR3 sequence reads: CASSFQGGTGPSYEQYF. The CDR3, as DNA: TGTGCCAGCAGTTTTCAGGGCGGGACAGGGCCTTCCTACGAGCAGTACTTC.

The chain uses TRBV7-6 and TRBJ2-7; possibly TRBD2 for D (6 bases). The germline V gene has CDR1 SGHVS and CDR2 FNYEAQ. CDR3 length: 14 amino acids. The V gene lost 1 base and the J gene lost 4 bases, with 11 bases spanning the gap. CDR3 sequence: CASSLGNGSYEQYF. Written as DNA, the CDR3 is TGTGCCAGCAGCTTAGGTAACGGGAGTTACGAGCAGTACTTC.

This chain uses TRBV20-1 with TRBJ2-7; D may match TRBD1 or TRBD2 (5 bases each). There are 12 residues in the CDR3. Per the germline V gene, CDR1 is DFQATT and CDR2 is SNEGSKA (reference sequence). The CDR3 sequence: CSATKGSYEQYF. CDR3 in DNA: TGCAGCGCGACGAAGGGGAGCTACGAGCAGTACTTC.

This clonotype was recorded a few times. The V and J genes are TRBV5-1 and TRBJ2-7; D could derive from TRBD1 or TRBD2 (5 bases each). This CDR3 is 13 amino acids long. V lost 0 bases, J lost 13 bases, and 17 bases lay in between. The germline V gene has CDR1 SGHRS and CDR2 YFSETQ. The CDR3 spells CASSLEGRNPPYF. The CDR3 DNA is TGCGCCAGCAGCTTGGAGGGACGGAACCCTCCTTACTTC.

In this sample, this clonotype turned up a few times. The chain recombines TRBV6-2 or TRBV6-3 with TRBJ2-1; D is tentatively TRBD1 or TRBD2 (6 bases each). The CDR3 extends over 13 amino acids. Germline CDR1 and CDR2: MNHEY and SVGEGT. V gave up 0 bases and J gave up 12 bases, with 12 bases separating them. The CDR3 DNA reads as TGTGCCAGCAGTTACTCCTTGGGGGGCGGGCAGTTCTTC. As protein: CASSYSLGGGQFF.